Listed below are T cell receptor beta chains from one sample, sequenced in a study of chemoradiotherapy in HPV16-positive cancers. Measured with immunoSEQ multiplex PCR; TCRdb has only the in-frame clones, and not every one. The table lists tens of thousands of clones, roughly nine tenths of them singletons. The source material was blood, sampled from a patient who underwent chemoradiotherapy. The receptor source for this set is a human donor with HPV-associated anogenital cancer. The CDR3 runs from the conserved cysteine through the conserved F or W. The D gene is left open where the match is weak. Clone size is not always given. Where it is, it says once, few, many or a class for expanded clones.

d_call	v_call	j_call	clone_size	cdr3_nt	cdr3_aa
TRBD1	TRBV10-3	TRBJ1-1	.	TGTGCCATCAGTGGACAGGGGCGGGGAACTGAAGCTTTCTTT	CAISGQGRGTEAFF
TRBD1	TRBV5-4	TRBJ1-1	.	TGTGCCAGCAGCCGGGACAGGGGGCTGGAGCCTGAAGCTTTCTTT	CASSRDRGLEPEAFF
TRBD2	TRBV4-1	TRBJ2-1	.	TGCGCCAGCAGCCAAGATTCGGGGGGGCCTCCTTACAATGAGCAGTTCTTC	CASSQDSGGPPYNEQFF
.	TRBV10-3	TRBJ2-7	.	TGTGCCATCAGTGCACAGGTCAGGAACGAGCAGTACTTC	CAISAQVRNEQYF
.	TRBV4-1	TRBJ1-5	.	TGCGCCAGCAGCCAAGACCAGAATCAGCCCCAGCATTTT	CASSQDQNQPQHF
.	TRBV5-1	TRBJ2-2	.	TGCGCCAGCAGAAAATCAATCGGTAGTTACGCGAACACCGGGGAGCTGTTTTTT	CASRKSIGSYANTGELFF
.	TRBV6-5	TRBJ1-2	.	TGTGCCAGCAGTTACGGGAAGGGGTATTATGGCTACACCTTC	CASSYGKGYYGYTF
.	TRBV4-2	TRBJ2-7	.	TGTGCCAGCAGCCCAAATGGAGAGGACGAGCAGTACTTC	CASSPNGEDEQYF
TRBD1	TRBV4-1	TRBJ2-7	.	TGCGCCAGCAGCCACGCAGGGGGCTTCGACGAGCAGTACTTC	CASSHAGGFDEQYF
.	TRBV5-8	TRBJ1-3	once	TGTGCCAGCAGGGCGACGGGGTCGGGAAACACCATATATTTT	CASRATGSGNTIYF
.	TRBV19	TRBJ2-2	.	TGTGCCAGTAGTAAACCCCCTTACAGGGTGGGGTCGAACACCGGGGAGCTGTTTTTT	CASSKPPYRVGSNTGELFF
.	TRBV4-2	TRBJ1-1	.	TGTGCCAGCAGCCAAGATCGCGGGCGCGGGAACACTGAAGCTTTCTTT	CASSQDRGRGNTEAFF
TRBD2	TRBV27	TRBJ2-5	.	TGTGCCAGCAGTTTAATCACGGGGGGGCCTGAGGAGACCCAGTACTTC	CASSLITGGPEETQYF
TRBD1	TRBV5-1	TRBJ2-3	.	TGCGCCAGCAGCACAGGGGACCGAACCCCCACAGATACGCAGTATTTT	CASSTGDRTPTDTQYF
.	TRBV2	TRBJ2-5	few	TGTGCCAGCATGAAAGGGGAGACCCAGTACTTC	CASMKGETQYF
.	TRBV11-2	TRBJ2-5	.	TGTGCCAGCAGCTTAGAGGGGGGACGCGGGCTGGAGACCCAGTACTTC	CASSLEGGRGLETQYF
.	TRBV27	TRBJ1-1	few	TGTGCCAGCGGAAAGCTACCGGGGGGGGCAGGTGGGACTGAAGCTTTCTTT	CASGKLPGGAGGTEAFF
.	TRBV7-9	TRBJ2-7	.	TGTGCCAGCAGCTTAGGAGTAGGCTCCTACGAGCAGTACTTC	CASSLGVGSYEQYF
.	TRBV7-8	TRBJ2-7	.	TGTGCCAGCAGCCCAACCGGGACTCTCTACGAGCAGTACTTC	CASSPTGTLYEQYF
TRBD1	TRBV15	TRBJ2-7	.	TGTGCCACCAGCAGAGATCACCCGGGACAGGGGTTCGAGCAGTACTTC	CATSRDHPGQGFEQYF
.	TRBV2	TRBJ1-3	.	TGTGCCAGCAGTGACCGAAGCCACTCTGGAAACACCATATATTTT	CASSDRSHSGNTIYF
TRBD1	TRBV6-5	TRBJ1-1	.	TGTGCCAGCAGTTTAGACAGGGGGAACACTGAAGCTTTCTTT	CASSLDRGNTEAFF
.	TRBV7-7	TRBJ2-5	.	TGTGCCAGCAGCCCACGGCAGGGCGCATGGGAGACCCAGTACTTC	CASSPRQGAWETQYF
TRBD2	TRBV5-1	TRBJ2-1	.	TGCGCCAGCAGCTTGACAGCGGGAAGAAACAATGAGCAGTTCTTC	CASSLTAGRNNEQFF
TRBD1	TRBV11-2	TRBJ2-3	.	TGTGCCAGCAGCTCGGGACAGGGTTCAGATACGCAGTATTTT	CASSSGQGSDTQYF
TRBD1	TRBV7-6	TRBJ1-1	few	TGTGCCAGCAGCTGGGGGACAGGGGAAGAAAAGAGTGCGGCTGAAGCTTTCTTT	CASSWGTGEEKSAAEAFF
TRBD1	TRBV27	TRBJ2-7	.	TGTGCCAGCAGTCGACAGGGGGTGACCTACGAGCAGTACTTC	CASSRQGVTYEQYF
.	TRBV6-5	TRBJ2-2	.	TGTGCCAGCAGTGATAAGATTGGGGCCGGGGAGCTGTTTTTT	CASSDKIGAGELFF
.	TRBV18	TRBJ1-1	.	TGTGCCAGCTCACCTAAGGGGGGGAGCACTGAAGCTTTCTTT	CASSPKGGSTEAFF
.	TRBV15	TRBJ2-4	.	TGTGCCACCAGCATTTACAGTCCGGAGGCCAAAAACATTCAGTACTTC	CATSIYSPEAKNIQYF
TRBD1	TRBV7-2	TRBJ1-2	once	TGTGCCAGCAGCCCAAGACAGGGCGGAGTAGTTGGCTACACCTTC	CASSPRQGGVVGYTF
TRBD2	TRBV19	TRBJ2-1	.	TGTGCCAGTAAATTAGGGACTAGCGGGAGATTTTCCTACAATGAGCAGTTCTTC	CASKLGTSGRFSYNEQFF
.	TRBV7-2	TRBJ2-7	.	TGTGCCAGCAGCTTAGGAGGCAACTCCTACGAGCAGTACTTC	CASSLGGNSYEQYF
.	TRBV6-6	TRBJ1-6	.	TGTGCCAGCAGCAAAGGGATCGCCTATAATTCACCCCTCCACTTT	CASSKGIAYNSPLHF
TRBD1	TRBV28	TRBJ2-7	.	TGTGCCAGCCAGGGACAGACCTACGAGCAGTACTTC	CASQGQTYEQYF
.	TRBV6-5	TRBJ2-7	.	TGTGCCAGCAGTTCGCCCACCCCTCCGGGACCTCAGTACTTC	CASSSPTPPGPQYF
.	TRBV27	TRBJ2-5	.	TGTGCCAGCAGTTGGACGTACCAAGAGACCCAGTACTTC	CASSWTYQETQYF
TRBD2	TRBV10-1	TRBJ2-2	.	TGCGCCAGCAGTGACCCAGCGGGAGGAGGGCTCTATGCCACCGGGGAGCTGTTTTTT	CASSDPAGGGLYATGELFF
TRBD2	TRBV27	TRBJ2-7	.	TGTGCCAGCAGTTTAATGTTCCGGGCGCCTAGCGGAAAGACATCCCTCTACGAGCAGTACTTC	CASSLMFRAPSGKTSLYEQYF
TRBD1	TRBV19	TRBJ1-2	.	TGTGCCAGTAGTCTCAACGGACAGGGGCTTAACTATGGCTACACCTTC	CASSLNGQGLNYGYTF
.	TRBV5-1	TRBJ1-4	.	TGCGCCAGCAGCTTGGCCGAGGGGAACGAAAAACTGTTTTTT	CASSLAEGNEKLFF
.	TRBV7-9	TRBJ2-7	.	TGTGCCAGCAGCTTAGTGGGATCCCAAGACTACGAGCAGTACTTC	CASSLVGSQDYEQYF
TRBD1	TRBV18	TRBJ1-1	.	TGTGCCAGCTCAGGAGGCGGGACAGGGGTTGGGAACACTGAAGCTTTCTTT	CASSGGGTGVGNTEAFF
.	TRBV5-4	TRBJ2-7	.	TGTGCCAGCAGCTTGGAGGCTATTACCCACGAGCAGTACTTC	CASSLEAITHEQYF
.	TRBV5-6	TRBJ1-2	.	TGTGCCAGCAGCTTGGGGGTCTACAGGGAGGAAGGGCCTGGCTACACCTTC	CASSLGVYREEGPGYTF
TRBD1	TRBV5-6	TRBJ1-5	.	TGTGCCAGCAGCTTGGCCGGGCAGGGGGGGAGCAATCAGCCCCAGCATTTT	CASSLAGQGGSNQPQHF
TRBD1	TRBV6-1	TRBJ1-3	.	TGTGCCAGCAGCGGGACAGACTCTGGAAACACCATATATTTT	CASSGTDSGNTIYF
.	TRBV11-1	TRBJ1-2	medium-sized	TGTGCCAGCAGCTTAGACGTGGGAGGCTACACCTTC	CASSLDVGGYTF
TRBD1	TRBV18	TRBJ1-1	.	TGTGCCAGCTCACCTAGACAGGGCACCACTGAAGCTTTCTTT	CASSPRQGTTEAFF
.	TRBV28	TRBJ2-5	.	TGTGCCAGCAGGAAAGGGGACGGGGAGACCCAGTACTTC	CASRKGDGETQYF
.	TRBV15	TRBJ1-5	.	TGTGCCACCAGCAGAGATCTGTCAGGACAGTGGATCGATCAGCCCCAGCATTTT	CATSRDLSGQWIDQPQHF
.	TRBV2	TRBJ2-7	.	TGTGCCAGCAGTGAAGTACGTCCCGCCGAGGGCGAGCAGTACTTC	CASSEVRPAEGEQYF
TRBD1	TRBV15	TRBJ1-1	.	TGTGCCACCAGCAGAAACCCTGGACAGGGGAACACTGAAGCTTTCTTT	CATSRNPGQGNTEAFF